This T cell receptor beta chain was retrieved from a study of blood T cell repertoires in COVID-19 (dated by TCRdb to 2019 to 2021). For context, the study as a whole: Samples from collaborators originated in the United States, Italy and Spain and spanned both the acute and convalescent phases of COVID-19. The prospective study material was composed of cDNA or gDNA derived from T cells, B-cell-depleted T cells, or PBMCs. Deeply sampled blood TCRbeta repertoires from subjects exposed to, actively infected with, or recovered from COVID-19 were included in the dataset. The repertoires were released in a freely available public database intended as a resource for research on the immune response to SARS-CoV-2. Samples came from the ongoing ImmuneRACE study (first 160 participants) plus 1,254 subjects from 6 global collaborators. Nearly every sample came with metadata listing a de-identified subject ID, COVID-19 status, age in years and sex. HLA class I and class II types, where available, came from metadata supplied by the sample provider rather than from assay-based typing. The study at large found these results: The amount of clinical and demographic metadata varied by source and participant and was provided uncurated.

In the prospective study, participants were roughly 18 to 100 years old, resided in fewer than 25 geographic areas of the United States, and were enrolled through a virtual design. In the prospective study, participants were assigned to cohorts based on the clinical history participants reported in a screening survey and a study questionnaire. A participant counted as exposed if, within 2 weeks of entering the study, that participant had been in contact with someone who had a PCR-confirmed or clinician-diagnosed COVID-19 case. In the prospective study, mobile phlebotomists collected whole blood, serum and a nasopharyngeal or oropharyngeal swab from each participant. Prospective study participants could optionally give additional blood draws and questionnaires over an approximately 2-month period. Blood samples from the prospective study were shipped frozen or at room temperature prior to DNA extraction.

Note on this clone: There is no known antigen for this receptor. No much larger clone is present one base from it, and per-base qualities are unavailable.

There are 16 amino acids in the CDR3, from cysteine to phenylalanine inclusive. The CDR3 DNA has 48 bases and is translated from base 1. CDR1 and CDR2 are drawn from the germline V gene: MGHRA, YSYEKL. Trimming leaves V shorter by 0 bases and J shorter by 2 bases, with the junction holding 4 bases beyond the gene matches. TCRbeta CDR3 regions were amplified from genomic DNA by means of the immunoSEQ Assay, a bias-controlled multiplex PCR. On the study's bioinformatics: The number of nucleated cells in each sample was estimated by amplification of reference gene primers within the assay. To quantify the absolute abundance of each unique TCRbeta CDR3 rearrangement, sequence reads were collapsed and filtered. For each sample, productive Simpson clonality was calculated as the square root of Simpson's diversity index across productive rearrangements. TCRdb retrieved this table from immuneACCESS and kept in-frame rearrangements only. Not all clones are present; in checked studies, unresolved V genes account for under half, and no reason is known for the remainder. The V and J calls and the clone size are those of that table, but D and trimming were determined from the DNA. The sample table shows 150,000 or so clones, and over 80% are seen once. The biggest ten clones account for about 5.2% of the sample.

The source material was PBMCs or T cells enriched from blood (not recorded which). The rearranged chain carries TRBV4-1 and TRBJ1-2, and 9 junction bases match TRBD1. This receptor was identified in a man aged 65 to 85 who had been exposed to COVID-19. The CDR3 in this case is CASSQDQGQGNYGYTF. The bases read TGCGCCAGCAGCCAAGATCAAGGACAGGGGAACTATGGCTACACCTTC.